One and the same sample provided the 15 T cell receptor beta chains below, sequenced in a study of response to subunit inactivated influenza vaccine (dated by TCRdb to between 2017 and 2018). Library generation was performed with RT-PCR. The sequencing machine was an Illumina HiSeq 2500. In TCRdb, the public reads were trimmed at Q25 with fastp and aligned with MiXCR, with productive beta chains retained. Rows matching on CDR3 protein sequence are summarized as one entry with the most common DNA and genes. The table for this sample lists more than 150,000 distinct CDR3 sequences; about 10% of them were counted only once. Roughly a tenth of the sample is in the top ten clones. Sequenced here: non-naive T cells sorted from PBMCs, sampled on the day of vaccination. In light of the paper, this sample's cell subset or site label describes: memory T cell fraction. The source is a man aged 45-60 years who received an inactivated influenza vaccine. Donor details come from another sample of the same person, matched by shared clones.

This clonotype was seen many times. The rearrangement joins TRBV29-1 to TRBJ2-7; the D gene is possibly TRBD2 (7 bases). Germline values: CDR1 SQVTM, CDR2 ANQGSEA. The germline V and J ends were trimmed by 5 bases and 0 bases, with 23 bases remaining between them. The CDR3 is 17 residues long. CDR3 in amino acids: CSVRRGQGGPNSYEQYF. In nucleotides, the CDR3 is TGCAGCGTTAGGCGGGGGCAGGGAGGACCCAACTCCTACGAGCAGTACTTC.

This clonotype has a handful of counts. The CDR3 region has the DNA TGCGCCAGGGACCCTGTTGCCGTGAATAGCACAGATACGCAGTATTTT. Translated: CARDPVAVNSTDTQYF. The chain links TRBV5-1 to TRBJ2-3, with D hard to call. The CDR3 is 16 residues long. Germline assignment: CDR1 SGHRS and CDR2 YFSETQ. V was shortened by 8 bases and J by 0 bases, with 19 bases between the two germline ends.

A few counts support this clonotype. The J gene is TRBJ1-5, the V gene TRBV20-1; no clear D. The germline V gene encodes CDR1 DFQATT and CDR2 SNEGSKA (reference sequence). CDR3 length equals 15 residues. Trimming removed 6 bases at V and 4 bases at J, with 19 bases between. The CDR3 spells CSAPTPGSFNQPQHF. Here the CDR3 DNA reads TGCAGTGCCCCTACACCGGGCTCTTTTAATCAGCCCCAGCATTTT.

The CDR3, as DNA: TGTGCCACCAGTGATTTGACGAGATTTAACAATGAGCAGTTCTTC. It specifies CATSDLTRFNNEQFF. This chain joins TRBV24-1 and TRBJ2-1; D uncertain. In germline, CDR1 is KGHDR, CDR2 SFDVKD. CDR3 length equals 15 residues. The V end lost 0 bases, the J end lost 5 bases, and 10 bases lay between the germline ends.

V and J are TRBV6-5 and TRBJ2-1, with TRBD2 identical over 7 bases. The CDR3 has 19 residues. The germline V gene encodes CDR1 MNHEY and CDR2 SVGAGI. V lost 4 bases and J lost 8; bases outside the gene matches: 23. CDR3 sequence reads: CASSLHPTLTGGPTDEQFF. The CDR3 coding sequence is TGTGCCAGCAGTTTGCATCCTACCCTGACGGGAGGCCCTACCGATGAGCAGTTCTTC.

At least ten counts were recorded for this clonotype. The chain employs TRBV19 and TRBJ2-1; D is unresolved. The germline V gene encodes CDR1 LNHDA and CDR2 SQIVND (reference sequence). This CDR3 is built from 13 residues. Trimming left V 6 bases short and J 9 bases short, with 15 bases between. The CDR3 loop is CASSPSRLGEQFF. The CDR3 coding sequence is TGTGCCAGTAGCCCCTCGCGGCTGGGTGAGCAGTTCTTC.

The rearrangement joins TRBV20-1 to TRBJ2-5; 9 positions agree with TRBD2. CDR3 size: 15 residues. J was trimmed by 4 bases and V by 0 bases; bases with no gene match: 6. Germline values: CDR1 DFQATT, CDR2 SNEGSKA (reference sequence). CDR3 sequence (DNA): TGCAGTGCTAGAGATTCCCTAGCGGGACGAGAGACCCAGTACTTC. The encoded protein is CSARDSLAGRETQYF.

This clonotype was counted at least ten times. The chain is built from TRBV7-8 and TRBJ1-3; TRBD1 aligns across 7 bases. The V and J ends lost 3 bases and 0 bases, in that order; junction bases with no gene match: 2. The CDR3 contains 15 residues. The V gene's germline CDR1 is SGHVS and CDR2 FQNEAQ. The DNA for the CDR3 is TGTGCCAGCAGCTTTACAGGGGACTCTGGAAACACCATATATTTT. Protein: CASSFTGDSGNTIYF.

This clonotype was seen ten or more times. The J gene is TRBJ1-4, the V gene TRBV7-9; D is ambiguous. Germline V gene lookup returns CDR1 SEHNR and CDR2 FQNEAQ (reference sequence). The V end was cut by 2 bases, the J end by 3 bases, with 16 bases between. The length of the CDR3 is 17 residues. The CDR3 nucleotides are TGTGCCAGCAGCTTACTTAGTTCGGCCGGACCTAATGAAAAACTGTTTTTT. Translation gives CASSLLSSAGPNEKLFF.

The CDR3 bases are TGTGCCAGCAGCTTCCCGAGTTATGAGGGAGTGGGCACAGATACGCAGTATTTT. It specifies CASSFPSYEGVGTDTQYF. The chain recombines TRBV11-2 with TRBJ2-3; perhaps TRBD2 as D (5 bases). V was pared by 3 bases and J by 1 base, with 20 bases between. The CDR3 sequence is 18 residues long. Germline lookup yields CDR1 SGHAT and CDR2 FQNNGV.

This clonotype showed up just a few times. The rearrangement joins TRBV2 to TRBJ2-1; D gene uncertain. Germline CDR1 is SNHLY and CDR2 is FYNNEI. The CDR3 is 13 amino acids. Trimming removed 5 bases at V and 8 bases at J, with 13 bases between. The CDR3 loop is CASSPRGLDEQFF. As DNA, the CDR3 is TGTGCCAGCAGTCCGCGTGGGCTAGATGAGCAGTTCTTC.

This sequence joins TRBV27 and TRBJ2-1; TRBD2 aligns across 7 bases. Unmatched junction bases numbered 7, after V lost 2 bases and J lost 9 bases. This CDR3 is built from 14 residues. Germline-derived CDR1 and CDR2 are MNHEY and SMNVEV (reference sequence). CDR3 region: CASSLSGGVGEQFF. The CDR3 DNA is TGTGCCAGCAGTTTAAGTGGGGGGGTGGGTGAGCAGTTCTTC.

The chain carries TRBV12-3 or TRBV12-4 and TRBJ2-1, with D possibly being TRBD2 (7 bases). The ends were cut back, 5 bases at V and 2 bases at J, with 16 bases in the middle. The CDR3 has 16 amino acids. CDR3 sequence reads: CASSKGGSGAYNEQFF. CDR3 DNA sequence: TGTGCCAGCAGTAAGGGGGGGAGCGGAGCCTACAATGAGCAGTTCTTC.

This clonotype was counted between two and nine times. DNA for the CDR3: TGCAGTGCTAGATGGGCAGCCAATCAGCCCCAGCATTTT. Residues: CSARWAANQPQHF. The chain combines TRBV20-1 with TRBJ1-5; D call uncertain. This CDR3 has 13 residues. V was trimmed by 2 bases and J by 3 bases, leaving 8 bases between them. From germline, CDR1 is DFQATT and CDR2 SNEGSKA (reference sequence).

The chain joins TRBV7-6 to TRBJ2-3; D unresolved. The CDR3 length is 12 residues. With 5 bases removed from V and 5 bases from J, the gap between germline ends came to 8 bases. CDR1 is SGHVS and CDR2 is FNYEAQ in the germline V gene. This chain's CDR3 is CASSPTGDTQYF. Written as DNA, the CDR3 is TGTGCCAGCAGCCCTACCGGAGATACGCAGTATTTT.